A selection of T cell receptor beta chains follows, all from one sample in a study of cytomegalovirus exposure and HLA in healthy donors. Clones were sequenced by immunoSEQ multiplex PCR, and TCRdb holds only the in-frame ones, with some missing. The sample includes more than 110,000 clones. The sequenced sample consisted of PBMCs. These receptors originate from a man aged 40-49 years in good health and CMV-seronegative. CDR3s include the opening cysteine and the closing phenylalanine or tryptophan. Fields, in order: V gene, D gene, J gene, CDR3 DNA, CDR3 protein. A D gene is named only where the DNA matches it firmly.

v_gene: TRBV4-3; d_gene: TRBD2; j_gene: TRBJ2-1; CDR3nt: TGCGCCAGCAGCCAAGGGGAATCTAGCGGGGGGGTAAATGAGCAGTTCTTC; CDR3aa: CASSQGESSGGVNEQFF
v_gene: TRBV19; d_gene: -; j_gene: TRBJ1-1; CDR3nt: TGTGCCAGTAGTATAACACAGAACACTGAAGCTTTCTTT; CDR3aa: CASSITQNTEAFF
v_gene: TRBV28; d_gene: -; j_gene: TRBJ1-5; CDR3nt: TGTGCCAGCAGGCCCCCCATGGGGACTTATAGCAATCAGCCCCAGCATTTT; CDR3aa: CASRPPMGTYSNQPQHF
v_gene: TRBV5-1; d_gene: -; j_gene: TRBJ1-1; CDR3nt: TGCGCCAGCAGCTTGGGACTACAGGGTTCGAGGAACACTGAAGCTTTCTTT; CDR3aa: CASSLGLQGSRNTEAFF
v_gene: TRBV7-2; d_gene: -; j_gene: TRBJ2-1; CDR3nt: TGTGCCAGCAGCTCCCTAAGGGGTTACAATGAGCAGTTCTTC; CDR3aa: CASSSLRGYNEQFF
v_gene: TRBV6-1; d_gene: TRBD1; j_gene: TRBJ1-1; CDR3nt: TGTGCCAGCAGGGACTGGGGACAGATGAACACTGAAGCTTTCTTT; CDR3aa: CASRDWGQMNTEAFF
v_gene: TRBV4-1; d_gene: TRBD1; j_gene: TRBJ1-2; CDR3nt: TGCGCCAGCAGCCAAGTGGCGACAGGGGTCTATGGCTACACCTTC; CDR3aa: CASSQVATGVYGYTF
v_gene: TRBV4-3; d_gene: TRBD1; j_gene: TRBJ2-3; CDR3nt: TGCGCCAGCAGCCCGGACAGGGGCGGCACAGATACGCAGTATTTT; CDR3aa: CASSPDRGGTDTQYF
v_gene: TRBV19; d_gene: -; j_gene: TRBJ1-5; CDR3nt: TGTGCCAGTAGTATTTCGCCTACCTCGCTCAATCAGCCCCAGCATTTT; CDR3aa: CASSISPTSLNQPQHF
v_gene: TRBV7-2; d_gene: -; j_gene: TRBJ2-6; CDR3nt: TGTGCCAGCAGCTTAGCTGGCCCCTTCTCTGGGGCCAACGTCCTGACTTTC; CDR3aa: CASSLAGPFSGANVLTF
v_gene: TRBV29-1; d_gene: -; j_gene: TRBJ1-1; CDR3nt: TGCAGCGCCTCACAGGAATTGGGCACTGAAGCTTTCTTT; CDR3aa: CSASQELGTEAFF
v_gene: TRBV4-2; d_gene: TRBD1; j_gene: TRBJ1-2; CDR3nt: TGTGCCAGCAGCCTGGGGACAGGGGATTATGGCTACACCTTC; CDR3aa: CASSLGTGDYGYTF
v_gene: TRBV7-8; d_gene: -; j_gene: TRBJ1-2; CDR3nt: TGTGCCAGCAGCCCACAGAGTAACTATGGCTACACCTTC; CDR3aa: CASSPQSNYGYTF
v_gene: TRBV4-3; d_gene: TRBD2; j_gene: TRBJ2-3; CDR3nt: TGCGCCAGCAGCCAATCCCTAGCGGGGGGGCCAGATACGCAGTATTTT; CDR3aa: CASSQSLAGGPDTQYF
v_gene: TRBV5-1; d_gene: -; j_gene: TRBJ1-2; CDR3nt: TGCGCCAGCAGCTTGGGAACGGGGGGTTTCTATGGCTACACCTTC; CDR3aa: CASSLGTGGFYGYTF
v_gene: TRBV19; d_gene: -; j_gene: TRBJ2-1; CDR3nt: TGTGCCAGTAGTATCGCAGGGGTAGGTGAGCAGTTCTTC; CDR3aa: CASSIAGVGEQFF